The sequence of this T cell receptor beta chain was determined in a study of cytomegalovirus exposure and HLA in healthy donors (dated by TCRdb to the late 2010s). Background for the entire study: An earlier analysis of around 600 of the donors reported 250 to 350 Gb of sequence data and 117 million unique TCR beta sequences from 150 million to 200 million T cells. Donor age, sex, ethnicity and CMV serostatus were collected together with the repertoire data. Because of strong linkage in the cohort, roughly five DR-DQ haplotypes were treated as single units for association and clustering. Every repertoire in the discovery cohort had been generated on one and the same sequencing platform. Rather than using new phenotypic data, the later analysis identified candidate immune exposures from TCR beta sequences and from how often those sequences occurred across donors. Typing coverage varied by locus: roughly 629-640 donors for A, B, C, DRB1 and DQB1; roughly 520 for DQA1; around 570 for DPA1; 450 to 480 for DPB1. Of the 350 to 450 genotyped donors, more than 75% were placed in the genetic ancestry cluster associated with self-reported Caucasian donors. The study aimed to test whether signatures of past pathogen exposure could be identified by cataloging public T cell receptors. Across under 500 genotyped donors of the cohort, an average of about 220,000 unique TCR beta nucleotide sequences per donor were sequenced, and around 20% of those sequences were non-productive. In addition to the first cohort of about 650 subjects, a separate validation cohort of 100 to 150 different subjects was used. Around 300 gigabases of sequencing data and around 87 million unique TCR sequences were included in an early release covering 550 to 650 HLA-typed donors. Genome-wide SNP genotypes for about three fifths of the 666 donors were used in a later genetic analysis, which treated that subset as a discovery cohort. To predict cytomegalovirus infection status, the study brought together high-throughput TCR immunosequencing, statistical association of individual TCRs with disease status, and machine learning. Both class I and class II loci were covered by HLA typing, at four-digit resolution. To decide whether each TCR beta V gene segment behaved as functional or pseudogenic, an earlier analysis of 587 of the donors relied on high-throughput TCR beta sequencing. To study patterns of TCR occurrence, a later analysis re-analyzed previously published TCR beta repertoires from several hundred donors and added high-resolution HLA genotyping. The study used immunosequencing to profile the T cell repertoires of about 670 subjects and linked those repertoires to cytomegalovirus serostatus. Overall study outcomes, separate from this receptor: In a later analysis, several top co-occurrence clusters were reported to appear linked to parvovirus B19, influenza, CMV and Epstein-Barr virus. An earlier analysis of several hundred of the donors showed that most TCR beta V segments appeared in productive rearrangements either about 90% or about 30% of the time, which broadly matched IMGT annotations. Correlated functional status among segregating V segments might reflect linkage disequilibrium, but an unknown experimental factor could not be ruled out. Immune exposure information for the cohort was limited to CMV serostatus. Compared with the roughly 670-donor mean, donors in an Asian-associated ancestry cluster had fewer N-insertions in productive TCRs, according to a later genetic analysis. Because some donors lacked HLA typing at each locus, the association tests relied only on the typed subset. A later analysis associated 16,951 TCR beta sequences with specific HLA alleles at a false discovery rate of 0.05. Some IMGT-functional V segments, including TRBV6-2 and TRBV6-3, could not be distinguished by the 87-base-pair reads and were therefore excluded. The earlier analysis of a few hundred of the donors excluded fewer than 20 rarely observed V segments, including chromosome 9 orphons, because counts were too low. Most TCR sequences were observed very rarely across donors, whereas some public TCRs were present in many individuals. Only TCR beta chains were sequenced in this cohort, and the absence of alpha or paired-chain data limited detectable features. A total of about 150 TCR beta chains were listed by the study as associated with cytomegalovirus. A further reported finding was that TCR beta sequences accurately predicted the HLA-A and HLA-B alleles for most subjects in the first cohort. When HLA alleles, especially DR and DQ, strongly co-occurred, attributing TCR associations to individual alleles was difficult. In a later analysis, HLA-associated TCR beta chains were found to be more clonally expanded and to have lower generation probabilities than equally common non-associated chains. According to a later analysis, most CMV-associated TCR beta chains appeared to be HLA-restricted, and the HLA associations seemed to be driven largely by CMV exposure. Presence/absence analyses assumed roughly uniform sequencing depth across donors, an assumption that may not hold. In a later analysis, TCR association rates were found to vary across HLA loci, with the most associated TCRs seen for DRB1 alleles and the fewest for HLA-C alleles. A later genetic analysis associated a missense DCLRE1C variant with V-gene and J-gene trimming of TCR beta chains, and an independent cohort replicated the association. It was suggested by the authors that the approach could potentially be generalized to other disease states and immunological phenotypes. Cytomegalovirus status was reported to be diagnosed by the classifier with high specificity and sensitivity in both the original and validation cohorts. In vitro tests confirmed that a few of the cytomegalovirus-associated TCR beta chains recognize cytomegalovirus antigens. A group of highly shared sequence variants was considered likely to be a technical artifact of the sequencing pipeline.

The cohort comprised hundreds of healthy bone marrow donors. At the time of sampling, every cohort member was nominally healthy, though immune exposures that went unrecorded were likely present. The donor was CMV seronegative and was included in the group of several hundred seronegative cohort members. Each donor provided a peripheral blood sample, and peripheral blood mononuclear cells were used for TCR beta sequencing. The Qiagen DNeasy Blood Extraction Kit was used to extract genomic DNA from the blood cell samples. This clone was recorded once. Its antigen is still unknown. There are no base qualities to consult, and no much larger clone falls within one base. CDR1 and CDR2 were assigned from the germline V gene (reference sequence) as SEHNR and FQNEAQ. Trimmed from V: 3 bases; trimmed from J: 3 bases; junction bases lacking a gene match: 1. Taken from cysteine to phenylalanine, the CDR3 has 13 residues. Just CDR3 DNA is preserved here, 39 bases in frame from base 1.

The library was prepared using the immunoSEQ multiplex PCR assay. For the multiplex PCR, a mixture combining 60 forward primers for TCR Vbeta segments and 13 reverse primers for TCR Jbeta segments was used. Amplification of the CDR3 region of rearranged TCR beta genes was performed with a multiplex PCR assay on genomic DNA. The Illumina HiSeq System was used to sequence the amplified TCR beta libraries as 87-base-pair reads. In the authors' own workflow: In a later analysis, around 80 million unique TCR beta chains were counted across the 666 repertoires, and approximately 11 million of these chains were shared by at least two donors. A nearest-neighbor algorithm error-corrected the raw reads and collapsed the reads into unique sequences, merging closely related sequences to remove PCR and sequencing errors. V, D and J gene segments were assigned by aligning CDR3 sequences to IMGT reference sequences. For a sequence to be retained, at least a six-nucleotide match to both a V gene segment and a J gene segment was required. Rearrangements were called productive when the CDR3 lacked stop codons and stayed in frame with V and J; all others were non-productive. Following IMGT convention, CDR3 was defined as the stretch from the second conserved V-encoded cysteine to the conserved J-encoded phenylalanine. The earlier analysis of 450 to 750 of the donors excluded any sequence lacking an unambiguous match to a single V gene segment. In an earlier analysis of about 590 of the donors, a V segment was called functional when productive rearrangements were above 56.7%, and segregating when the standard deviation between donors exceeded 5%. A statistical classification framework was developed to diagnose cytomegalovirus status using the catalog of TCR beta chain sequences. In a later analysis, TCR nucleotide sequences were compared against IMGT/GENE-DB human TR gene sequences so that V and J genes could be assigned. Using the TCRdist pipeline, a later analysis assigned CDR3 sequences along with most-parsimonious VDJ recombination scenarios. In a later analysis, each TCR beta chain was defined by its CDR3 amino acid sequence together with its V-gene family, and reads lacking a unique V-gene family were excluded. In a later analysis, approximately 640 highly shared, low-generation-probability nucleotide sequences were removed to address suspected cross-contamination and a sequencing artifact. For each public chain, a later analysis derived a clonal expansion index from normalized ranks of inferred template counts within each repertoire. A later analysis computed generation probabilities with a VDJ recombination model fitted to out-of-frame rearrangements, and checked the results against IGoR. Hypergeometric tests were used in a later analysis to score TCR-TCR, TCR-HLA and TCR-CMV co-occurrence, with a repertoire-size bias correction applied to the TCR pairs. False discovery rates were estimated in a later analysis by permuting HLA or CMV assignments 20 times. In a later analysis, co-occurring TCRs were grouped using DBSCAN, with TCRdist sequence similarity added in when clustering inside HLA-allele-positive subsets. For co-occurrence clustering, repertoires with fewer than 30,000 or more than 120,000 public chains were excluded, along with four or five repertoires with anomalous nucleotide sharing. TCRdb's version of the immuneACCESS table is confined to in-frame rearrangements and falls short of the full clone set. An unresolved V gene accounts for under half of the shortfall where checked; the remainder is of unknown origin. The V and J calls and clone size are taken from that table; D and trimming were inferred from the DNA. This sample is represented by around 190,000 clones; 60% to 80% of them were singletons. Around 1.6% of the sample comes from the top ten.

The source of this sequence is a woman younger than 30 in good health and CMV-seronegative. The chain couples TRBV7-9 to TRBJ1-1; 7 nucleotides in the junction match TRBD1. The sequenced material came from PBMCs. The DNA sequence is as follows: TGTGCCAGCAGCTTTCAGGGGGACACTGAAGCTTTCTTT. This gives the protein CASSFQGDTEAFF.